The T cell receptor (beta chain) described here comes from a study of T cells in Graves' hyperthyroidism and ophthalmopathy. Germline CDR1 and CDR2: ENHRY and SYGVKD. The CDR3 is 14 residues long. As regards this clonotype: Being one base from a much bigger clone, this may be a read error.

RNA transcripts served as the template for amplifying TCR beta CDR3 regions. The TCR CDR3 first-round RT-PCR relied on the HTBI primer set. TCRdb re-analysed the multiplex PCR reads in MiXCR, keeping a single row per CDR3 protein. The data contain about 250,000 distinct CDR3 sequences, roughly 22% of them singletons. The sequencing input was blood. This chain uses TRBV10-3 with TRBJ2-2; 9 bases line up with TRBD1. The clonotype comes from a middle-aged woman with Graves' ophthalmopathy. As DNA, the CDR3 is TGTGCCATTTCCGGGACAGGGATCACCGGGGAGCTGTCTTTT. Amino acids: CAISGTGITGELSF.